These T cell receptor beta chains were read from a single sample in a study of response to subunit inactivated influenza vaccine. Each CDR3 protein is one row after TCRdb ran MiXCR on the RT-PCR reads. Of 450,000 to 500,000 distinct CDR3 sequences listed, 9.5% to 13% were seen once; the top ten hold roughly 12%. Sequenced material: PBMCs from blood, taken roughly 46 days after vaccination. These receptors all stem from a middle-aged man who received an inactivated influenza vaccine. CDR3s include the opening cysteine and the closing phenylalanine or tryptophan. Each record gives: CDR3 length, V gene, D gene, clone size, J gene, CDR3 DNA, CDR3 protein. D genes are given only for firm matches. Clone size is shown for a subset of rows, as once, few, many or a class of expanded clone.

cdr3_length: 16; v_call: TRBV2; d_call: -; clone_size: -; j_call: TRBJ2-5; cdr3_nt: TGTGCCAGCAGTGAAATCAAACTGGTTAAGGTGGAGACCCAGTACTTC; cdr3_aa: CASSEIKLVKVETQYF
cdr3_length: 14; v_call: TRBV12-3/TRBV12-4; d_call: TRBD2; clone_size: few; j_call: TRBJ2-5; cdr3_nt: TGTGCCAGCAGTGTAGCGGGAGGGTTCGAGACCCAGTACTTC; cdr3_aa: CASSVAGGFETQYF
cdr3_length: 16; v_call: TRBV6-5; d_call: TRBD1; clone_size: few; j_call: TRBJ1-6; cdr3_nt: TGTGCCAGCAGTTACTCGCCCGGGACAGGCACCTCACCCCTCCACTTT; cdr3_aa: CASSYSPGTGTSPLHF
cdr3_length: 17; v_call: TRBV10-1; d_call: TRBD1; clone_size: -; j_call: TRBJ2-7; cdr3_nt: TGCGCCAGCAGTGAGTTAGGGAGACAGGGGGAACTAGGAGAGCAGTACTTC; cdr3_aa: CASSELGRQGELGEQYF
cdr3_length: 15; v_call: TRBV7-9; d_call: -; clone_size: -; j_call: TRBJ1-4; cdr3_nt: TGTGCCAGCACCCCGCCCCTTGGGGTAAATGAAAAACTGTTTTTT; cdr3_aa: CASTPPLGVNEKLFF
cdr3_length: 15; v_call: TRBV6-2/TRBV6-3; d_call: -; clone_size: few; j_call: TRBJ2-2; cdr3_nt: TGTGCCAGCAGTAACGCCCTAAGGGGTACCGGGGAGCTGTTTTTT; cdr3_aa: CASSNALRGTGELFF
cdr3_length: 14; v_call: TRBV4-3; d_call: TRBD1; clone_size: -; j_call: TRBJ2-5; cdr3_nt: TGCGCCAGCAGCCGAGGACAGGGGGTGGAGACCCAGTACTTC; cdr3_aa: CASSRGQGVETQYF
cdr3_length: 14; v_call: TRBV7-2; d_call: -; clone_size: -; j_call: TRBJ2-2; cdr3_nt: TGTGCCAGCAGCTTAGGTCTGGGGCCCGGGGAGCTGTTTTTT; cdr3_aa: CASSLGLGPGELFF
cdr3_length: 15; v_call: TRBV5-5; d_call: TRBD2; clone_size: many; j_call: TRBJ2-1; cdr3_nt: TGTGCCAGCAGCTTGGAAGCGGGAGTGAGTTATGAGCAGTTCTTC; cdr3_aa: CASSLEAGVSYEQFF
cdr3_length: 17; v_call: TRBV6-5; d_call: -; clone_size: few; j_call: TRBJ2-2; cdr3_nt: TGTGCCAGCAGTTACTCGTATGAGGGGGCGAACACCGGGGAGCTGTTTTTT; cdr3_aa: CASSYSYEGANTGELFF
cdr3_length: 13; v_call: TRBV5-1; d_call: -; clone_size: -; j_call: TRBJ2-1; cdr3_nt: TGCGCCAGCAATCCGGATGGCTACAATGAGCAGTTCTTC; cdr3_aa: CASNPDGYNEQFF
cdr3_length: 14; v_call: TRBV9; d_call: -; clone_size: few; j_call: TRBJ2-3; cdr3_nt: TGTGCCAGCAGCGTTACGCTAAGCACAGATACGCAGTATTTT; cdr3_aa: CASSVTLSTDTQYF
cdr3_length: 15; v_call: TRBV20-1; d_call: TRBD1; clone_size: -; j_call: TRBJ1-6; cdr3_nt: TGCAGTGCTAGACGTAGGGGGCTTCTGGATTCACCCCTCCACTTT; cdr3_aa: CSARRRGLLDSPLHF
cdr3_length: 16; v_call: TRBV6-2/TRBV6-3; d_call: TRBD2; clone_size: -; j_call: TRBJ2-1; cdr3_nt: TGTGCCAGCAGAAAAAGCAGACTAGCGGGGGCAATTGAGCAGTTCTTC; cdr3_aa: CASRKSRLAGAIEQFF
cdr3_length: 17; v_call: TRBV24-1; d_call: TRBD2; clone_size: -; j_call: TRBJ2-1; cdr3_nt: TGTGCCACCAGTGAGGGTGGACTAGCGGGGAACTACAATGAGCAGTTCTTC; cdr3_aa: CATSEGGLAGNYNEQFF
cdr3_length: 14; v_call: TRBV29-1; d_call: TRBD2; clone_size: few; j_call: TRBJ2-2; cdr3_nt: TGCATCGCCCTCGCGGGGGGGAGTGCCGGGGAGCTGTTTTTT; cdr3_aa: CIALAGGSAGELFF
cdr3_length: 18; v_call: TRBV5-6; d_call: TRBD2; clone_size: many; j_call: TRBJ2-3; cdr3_nt: TGTGCCAGCAGCCCGGGACTAGCGGACTACTCTAGCACAGATACGCAGTATTTT; cdr3_aa: CASSPGLADYSSTDTQYF
cdr3_length: 16; v_call: TRBV4-2; d_call: TRBD1; clone_size: few; j_call: TRBJ1-5; cdr3_nt: TGTGCCAGCAGCCGAGACGTACAGGGGGGGAATCAGCCCCAGCATTTT; cdr3_aa: CASSRDVQGGNQPQHF
cdr3_length: 15; v_call: TRBV5-6; d_call: TRBD2; clone_size: -; j_call: TRBJ2-1; cdr3_nt: TGTGCCAGCAGCTTATTAGCGGGAGGGGCGCTTGAGCAGTTCTTC; cdr3_aa: CASSLLAGGALEQFF
cdr3_length: 13; v_call: TRBV20-1; d_call: -; clone_size: many; j_call: TRBJ2-3; cdr3_nt: TGCAGTGCTAGAGTAAAGATCACAGATACGCAGTATTTT; cdr3_aa: CSARVKITDTQYF
cdr3_length: 15; v_call: TRBV5-1; d_call: -; clone_size: many; j_call: TRBJ2-2; cdr3_nt: TGCGCCAGCATAAAGGATGGCGGGGCCCCCGGGGAGCTGTTTTTT; cdr3_aa: CASIKDGGAPGELFF
cdr3_length: 11; v_call: TRBV20-1; d_call: -; clone_size: -; j_call: TRBJ2-2; cdr3_nt: TGCAGTGCTGCAGAGGCCGGGGAGCTGTTTTTT; cdr3_aa: CSAAEAGELFF